This T cell receptor beta chain was documented in a study of cytomegalovirus exposure and HLA in healthy donors. Both 60 Vbeta primers and 13 Jbeta primers went into the PCR. Authors' data handling: Among the unique TCR beta chains that a later analysis counted, about 81 million in all, roughly 9.9 million were shared. Measured with immunoSEQ multiplex PCR; TCRdb has only the in-frame clones, and not every one. For V, J and clone size, that table is used; D and trimming come from the DNA. The sample lists 120,000 to 150,000 clones; around 80% were seen once. With 1 base removed from V and 4 bases from J, the gap between germline ends came to 11 bases. Germline V gene sequence: CDR1 SGHDN, CDR2 FVKESK. The CDR3 has 14 residues.

The sequence came from a woman aged 40 to 50 in good health and CMV-seropositive. Specimen: PBMCs. V usage is TRBV14 and J usage is TRBJ2-7; D gene unclear. CDR3 DNA sequence: TGTGCCAGCAGCCAAGGCGGTCGGAGTTACGAGCAGTACTTC. This translates into CASSQGGRSYEQYF.